This record concerns one TCR beta chain sequence. Its antigen is as yet unknown. Per the germline V gene, CDR1 is LGHNA and CDR2 is YSLEER. The length of the CDR3 is 13 residues. The V end lost 3 bases, the J end lost 4 bases, and 7 bases lay between the germline ends. This record belongs to a study of Ad26.COV2.S vaccination and SARS-CoV-2 variants. Overall study results and limits: Researchers cautioned that TCR breadth and depth analyses may have underestimated total T cell responses. Comparability of non-spike TCR breadth was observed across vaccine and placebo recipients.

This sample's treatment: some 19 received Ad26.COV2.S at low or high dose, single or two shots; 5 received placebo; per-sample allocation not given. It was on day 63 after the first vaccine or placebo injection that samples were taken. Its platform was an Ad26 vector, and its expressed antigen was Wuhan-strain SARS-CoV-2 spike. Assay: immunoSEQ multiplex PCR; the TCRdb copy retains only in-frame clones and omits some. The sample lists around 380,000 clones; about nine tenths were seen once. Here the sequenced sample was peripheral blood, taken in a trial of Ad26.COV2.S vaccine versus placebo. The chain couples TRBV4-3 to TRBJ2-1, with D possibly TRBD2 on 5 matching bases. The sequence came from a person between 18 and 65 years old who received the Ad26.COV2.S COVID-19 vaccine or a placebo. The CDR3 coding sequence is TGCGCCAGCAGCCAGGGAGTATACAATGAGCAGTTCTTC. Encoded protein: CASSQGVYNEQFF.